The clone carrying this TCR beta chain occurred a few times. The data belong to a study of T cell repertoires in cytomegalovirus infection. TCRdb independently ran MiXCR on the reads; one entry per CDR3 protein. The sample yields approximately 630,000 distinct CDR3 sequences, around 24% seen once. The germline CDR1 and CDR2 sequences are MNHEY and SMNVEV (reference sequence). V gave up 2 bases and J gave up 5 bases, with 10 bases separating them. CDR3 length: 13 amino acids. This chain joins TRBV27 and TRBJ2-7; D call uncertain. The sequence derives from a human donor in good health (CMV status not recorded). Some clones in this sample may be carry-over from other donors' samples. The sequencing input was CD8+ T cells from PBMCs. Written as DNA, the CDR3 is TGTGCCAGCAGTTTACGGGTGTTGGACGAGCAGTACTTC. Its translation: CASSLRVLDEQYF.